These 9 T cell receptor beta chains share one sample of origin, sequenced in a study of OX40 agonist ivuxolimab in advanced cancers. The protocol was immunoSEQ multiplex PCR, while the TCRdb copy is restricted to in-frame clones and leaves out a portion. The sample gives 60,000 to 70,000 clones, 70% to 90% of which show up once; 1.5% to 2% is in the top ten. The source was CD4+ or CD8+ T cells sorted from blood, collected in a trial of the OX40 agonist ivuxolimab. The receptors come from an adult with an advanced solid tumor such as melanoma, head and neck, liver or kidney cancer.

This clone was counted once. The V gene is TRBV5-8, the J gene TRBJ1-5; D remains ambiguous. V was shortened by 1 base and J by 0 bases, with 14 bases between the two germline ends. The germline gives CDR1 SGHTS, CDR2 YDEGEE. The CDR3 spans 17 residues. The CDR3 nucleotides read TGTGCCAGCAGCTTGCGGAGCTGGGGTGGTAGCAATCAGCCCCAGCATTTT. Translating gives CASSLRSWGGSNQPQHF.

The V call is TRBV7-2, the J call TRBJ1-1; 7 positions agree with TRBD1. V shed 3 bases and J 4 bases; nucleotides not matched to a gene: 8. This CDR3 contains 15 residues. Per the germline V gene, CDR1 is SGHTA and CDR2 is FQGNSA. The CDR3 spells CASSFNRGGGTEAFF. In DNA form, the CDR3 reads TGTGCCAGCAGCTTTAACAGGGGTGGGGGCACTGAAGCTTTCTTT.

The rearrangement links TRBV11-2 to TRBJ1-1; D is uncertain. The CDR3 has 14 amino acids. V lost 4 bases and J 6 bases, leaving 15 bases between the germline ends. The germline CDR1 and CDR2 sequences are SGHAT and FQNNGV. The CDR3 protein is CASSSETRRAEAFF. The CDR3 DNA reads TGTGCCAGCAGCTCCGAGACTAGGAGAGCTGAAGCTTTCTTT.

The chain combines TRBV6-5 with TRBJ1-2; D not resolved. V gave up 6 bases and J gave up 5 bases, with 19 bases separating them. This CDR3 is built from 15 residues. Germline assignment: CDR1 MNHEY and CDR2 SVGAGI. CDR3 coding DNA: TGTGCCAGCAGCCCTCGCGGCGCTTTAGGGTATGGCTACACCTTC. Its protein is CASSPRGALGYGYTF.

The DNA for the CDR3 is TGTGCCAGCAGCTTAGCAGACAGGGGAAATTCACCCCTCCACTTT. Translating gives CASSLADRGNSPLHF. The chain uses TRBV7-2 and TRBJ1-6, with 8 bases matching TRBD1. Germline trimming cut 0 bases from V and 7 bases from J; bases unmatched to any gene: 2. The CDR3 runs to 15 residues. Germline values: CDR1 SGHTA, CDR2 FQGNSA.

This sequence joins TRBV5-1 and TRBJ2-3; 7 bases are shared with TRBD2. This CDR3 is built from 12 residues. V trimming: 9 bases; J trimming: 1 base; junction bases outside the gene matches: 2. Germline V gene lookup returns CDR1 SGHRS and CDR2 YFSETQ. CDR3 protein: CATRGGTDTQYF. CDR3 DNA: TGCGCCACCCGGGGGGGCACAGATACGCAGTATTTT.

The genes are TRBV11-1 and TRBJ1-6; no reliable D call. The CDR3 is made up of 16 amino acids. Trimming shortened V by 5 bases and J by 7 bases, and 18 bases separated the two germline ends. Looked up from germline, CDR1 is SGHAT and CDR2 is FQDESV (reference sequence). CDR3 in DNA: TGTGCCAGCAGCGCAAGAGCAGGTGGCTTAAATTCACCCCTCCACTTT. Translated, it gives CASSARAGGLNSPLHF.

The chain has TRBV10-3 and TRBJ2-7; no clear D gene. Germline V CDR1 and CDR2: ENHRY, SYGVKD. Trimming left V 4 bases short and J 1 base short, with 5 bases between. The CDR3 covers 12 residues. The chain's CDR3 is CAISGRSYEQYF. As DNA, the CDR3 is TGTGCCATCAGTGGTAGGTCCTACGAGCAGTACTTC.

This clone was seen a single time. The chain carries TRBV9 and TRBJ2-5; 9 nucleotides align to TRBD2. The V and J ends lost 0 bases and 1 base, in that order; junction bases with no gene match: 4. The CDR3 runs to 16 residues. Germline V gene lookup returns CDR1 SGDLS and CDR2 YYNGEE. CDR3: CASSVGPAGGQETQYF. For the CDR3, the DNA is TGTGCCAGCAGCGTAGGGCCAGCGGGGGGCCAAGAGACCCAGTACTTC.